What follows describes a single TCR beta chain. The record originates from a study of graft-versus-host responses after intestinal transplantation. Study information: Recipients uniformly received anti-thymocyte globulin induction, followed by tacrolimus and steroids for roughly 3 years.

Germline V gene data show CDR1 as MDHEN and CDR2 as SYDVKM. V dropped 7 bases and J dropped 6; count of bases not matched to a gene: 14. The CDR3 spans 15 residues. Sequencing was performed with immunoSEQ multiplex PCR; in TCRdb, only in-frame clones are kept and a portion is missing. Here the sample spans around 18,000 clones, over 90% being singletons. Sample: PBMCs, taken 23 days after intestinal transplant. The receptor comes from a human patient who received an intestinal transplant, so some T cells may come from the graft donor. The chain uses TRBV28 and TRBJ2-7; TRBD2 matches 8 bases. In DNA, the CDR3 is TGTGCCAGCACCCTCGCGGGTAGCGGGACCCTCGAGCAGTACTTC. Protein sequence: CASTLAGSGTLEQYF.